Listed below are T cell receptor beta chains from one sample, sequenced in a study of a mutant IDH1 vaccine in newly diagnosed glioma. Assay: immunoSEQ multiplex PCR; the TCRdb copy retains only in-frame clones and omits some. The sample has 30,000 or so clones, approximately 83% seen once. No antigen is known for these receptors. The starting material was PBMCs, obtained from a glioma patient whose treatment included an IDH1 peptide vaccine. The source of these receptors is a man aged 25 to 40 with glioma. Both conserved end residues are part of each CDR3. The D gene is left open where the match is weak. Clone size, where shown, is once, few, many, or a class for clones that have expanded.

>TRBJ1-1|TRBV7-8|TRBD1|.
TGTGCCAGCAGCCCGGACAGGGGGCCTCTGAACACTGAAGCTTTCTTT
CASSPDRGPLNTEAFF
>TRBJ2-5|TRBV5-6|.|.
TGTGCCAGCAGCTTGGTGGGGGAGACCCAGTACTTC
CASSLVGETQYF
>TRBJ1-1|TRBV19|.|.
TGTGCCAGCAAAACCGGGGGGAACACTGAAGCTTTCTTT
CASKTGGNTEAFF
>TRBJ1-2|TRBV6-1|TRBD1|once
TGTGCCAGCAGGCGGCAGGGGGGCTATGGCTACACCTTC
CASRRQGGYGYTF
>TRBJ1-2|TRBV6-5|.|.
TGTGCCAGCAGTTACAGAGAGATAAACTATGGCTACACCTTC
CASSYREINYGYTF
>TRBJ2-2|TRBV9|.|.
TGTGCCAGCAGTGACGATAGGGGGACCACCGGGGAGCTGTTTTTT
CASSDDRGTTGELFF
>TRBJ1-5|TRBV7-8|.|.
TGTGCCAGCAGCTCGGGCCACAATCAGCCCCAGCATTTT
CASSSGHNQPQHF
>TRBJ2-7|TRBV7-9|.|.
TGTGCCAGCAGCTTAGCCCGGACGGAGTACGAGCGTAGCGAGCAGTACTTC
CASSLARTEYERSEQYF
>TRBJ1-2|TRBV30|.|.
TGTGCCTGGAAGGGATGGGGAATCGGTGGCTACACCTTC
CAWKGWGIGGYTF
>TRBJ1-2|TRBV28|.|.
TGTGCCAGCAGTGTACAAGGAGGCAACTATGGCTACACCTTC
CASSVQGGNYGYTF
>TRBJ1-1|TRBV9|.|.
TGTGCCAGCAGCGTAGGTGCAGGGCTGAACACTGAAGCTTTCTTT
CASSVGAGLNTEAFF
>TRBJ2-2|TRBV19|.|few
TGTGCCAGTAGTACCAGCGTAGGGGTGGCCGGGGAGCTGTTTTTT
CASSTSVGVAGELFF
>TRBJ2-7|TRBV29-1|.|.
TGCAGCGTTGTAGGACCTCGGGGCGAGCAGTACTTC
CSVVGPRGEQYF
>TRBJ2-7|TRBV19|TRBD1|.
TGTGCCAGTAGTATAATGGACAGGACCGACGAGCAGTACTTC
CASSIMDRTDEQYF
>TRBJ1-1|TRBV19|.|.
TGTGCCAGAGAGCCCCAGGCGATGAACACTGAAGCTTTCTTT
CAREPQAMNTEAFF
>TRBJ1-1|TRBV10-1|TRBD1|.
TGCGCCAGCAGTGAGACGACAGGGGGCCTCACTGAAGCTTTCTTT
CASSETTGGLTEAFF
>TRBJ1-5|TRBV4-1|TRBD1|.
TGCGCCAGCAGCCAAAGCGGAGGGACAGGGGGCGTTTTCAATCAGCCCCAGCATTTT
CASSQSGGTGGVFNQPQHF
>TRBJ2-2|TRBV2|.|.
TGTGCCAGCCAGATAGGGAACAGCGACACCGGGGAGCTGTTTTTT
CASQIGNSDTGELFF
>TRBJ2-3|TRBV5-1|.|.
TGCGCCAGCAGCTTGGAGGAGGGATACACAGATACGCAGTATTTT
CASSLEEGYTDTQYF
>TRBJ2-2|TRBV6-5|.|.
TGTGCCAGCAGTTACTCTGTCGGGGAGCTGTTTTTT
CASSYSVGELFF
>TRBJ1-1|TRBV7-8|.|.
TGTGCCAGCAGCTCGATACAGGGAACTGAAGCTTTCTTT
CASSSIQGTEAFF
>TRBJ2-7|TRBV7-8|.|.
TGTGCCAGCAGCTTAGTGGACGAGCAGTACTTC
CASSLVDEQYF
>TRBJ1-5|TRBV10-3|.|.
TGTGCCATCAGACAAACATTGGGGCCCGGACAGCCCCAGCATTTT
CAIRQTLGPGQPQHF
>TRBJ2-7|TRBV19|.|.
TGTGCCAGTCGAGGGCTACGGGACTCCTACGAGCAGTACTTC
CASRGLRDSYEQYF
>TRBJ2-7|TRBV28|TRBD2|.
TGTGCCAGCAGCCAACCCCTAGGACTAGACTACGAGCAGTACTTC
CASSQPLGLDYEQYF
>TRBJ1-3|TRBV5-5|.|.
TGTGCCAGCAGCGTGGACGTTTTCTCTGGAAACACCATATATTTT
CASSVDVFSGNTIYF
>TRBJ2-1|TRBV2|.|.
TGTGCCAGCAGTGAAACGGGGGAAGTCTACAATGAGCAGTTCTTC
CASSETGEVYNEQFF
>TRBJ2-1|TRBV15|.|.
TGTGCCACCAGCAGACAGACCTACAATGAGCAGTTCTTC
CATSRQTYNEQFF
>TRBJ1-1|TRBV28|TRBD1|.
TGTGCCAGCCTTTCAGGGGGCGAGTCAACTTTGGCTTTCTTT
CASLSGGESTLAFF
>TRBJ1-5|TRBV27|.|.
TGTGCCAGCAGTTTTCTGACGGCTTACTATAGCAATCAGCCCCAGCATTTT
CASSFLTAYYSNQPQHF
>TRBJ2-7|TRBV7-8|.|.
TGTGCCAGCAGCTTTGAAACAGGAGGCAGCACCCCCGAGCAGTACTTC
CASSFETGGSTPEQYF
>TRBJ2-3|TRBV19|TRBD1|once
TGTGCCAGTAGTATAGACCCGGGACAGGGCGCAGATACGCAGTATTTT
CASSIDPGQGADTQYF
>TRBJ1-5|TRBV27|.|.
TGTGCCAGCAGTAGGGAGCCCGTTGGCAATCAGCCCCAGCATTTT
CASSREPVGNQPQHF
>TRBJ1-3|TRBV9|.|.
TGTGCCAGCAGCGTAGCAGGGGCTGGAAACACCATATATTTT
CASSVAGAGNTIYF
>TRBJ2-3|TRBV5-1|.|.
TGCGCCAGCAGCTCCTCCCAAATCGGACTACCGGTTGTGGATACGCAGTATTTT
CASSSSQIGLPVVDTQYF
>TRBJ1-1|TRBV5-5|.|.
TGTGCCAGCAGCCCCATCCCGAACACTGAAGCTTTCTTT
CASSPIPNTEAFF
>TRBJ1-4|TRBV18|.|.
TGTGCCAGCTCAAAAGTGGGGGAATCTGCAACTAATGAAAAACTGTTTTTT
CASSKVGESATNEKLFF
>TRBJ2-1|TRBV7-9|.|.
TGTGCCACCTCGTCCGAGGGTGAGCAGTTCTTC
CATSSEGEQFF
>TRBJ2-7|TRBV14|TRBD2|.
TGTGCCAGCAGCGCACTAGCGGGGGACTCCTACGAGCAGTACTTC
CASSALAGDSYEQYF
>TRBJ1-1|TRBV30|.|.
TGTGCCTGGAGTGAGGACAGGAACACTGAAGCTTTCTTT
CAWSEDRNTEAFF
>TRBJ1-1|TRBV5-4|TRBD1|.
TGTGCCAGCAGCTTTGACAGGGTCACTGAAGCTTTCTTT
CASSFDRVTEAFF
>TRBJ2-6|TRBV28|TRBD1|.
TGTGCCAGCAGGCCTAGAGGGACAGGGCTACCTGGGGCCAACGTCCTGACTTTC
CASRPRGTGLPGANVLTF
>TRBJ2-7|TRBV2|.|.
TGTGCCAGCAGTGAACGCTTCCCCGACTTCTACGAGCAGTACTTC
CASSERFPDFYEQYF
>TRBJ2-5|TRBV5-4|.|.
TGTGCCAGCAGCGGAACACACCAAGAGACCCAGTACTTC
CASSGTHQETQYF
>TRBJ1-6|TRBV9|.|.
TGTGCCAGCAGCCCCACAGATTTGGGATCACCCCTCCACTTT
CASSPTDLGSPLHF
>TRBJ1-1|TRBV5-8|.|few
TGTGCCTCTCCTACTATGCATGGGCAGGGATTTGGACCGAACACTGAAGCTTTCTTT
CASPTMHGQGFGPNTEAFF
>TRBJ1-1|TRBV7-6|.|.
TGTGCCAGCAGCTTAAGTGCGGGGTTAAACACTGAAGCTTTCTTT
CASSLSAGLNTEAFF
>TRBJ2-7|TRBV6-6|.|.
TGTGCCAGCAGTTACTCATCGGGGAGTCCCTACGAGCAGTACTTC
CASSYSSGSPYEQYF